This section outlines one T cell receptor beta chain sequence together with its context. Mismatch with germline at one junction end may stem from a read error. Using its own MiXCR run on the PCR reads, TCRdb lists one record per CDR3 protein. The sample lists roughly 20,000 distinct CDR3 sequences, less than 50% seen once, with almost 7% in the top ten. The data belong to a study of tumor-infiltrating lymphocytes in oesophageal squamous cell carcinoma. The length of the CDR3 is 15 residues. Germline V CDR1 and CDR2: SGHVS, FNYEAQ. This TCR was sampled from a male donor with esophageal squamous cell carcinoma. This chain uses TRBV7-6 with TRBJ2-5; 9 bases line up with TRBD2. The source material was blood. CDR3 loop: CASSPTLAGGETQYF. The CDR3 DNA reads TGTGCTAGCAGCCCCACTCTCGCGGGAGGGGAGACCCAGTACTTC.